This T cell receptor beta chain stems from a study of cytomegalovirus exposure and HLA in healthy donors. The PCR used 60 Vbeta and 13 Jbeta primers. TCRdb's copy holds only in-frame clones and misses some; the assay was immunoSEQ multiplex PCR. The repertoire holds 93,000 or so clones, with 70% to 90% as singletons. About this clone: The junction departs from the called germline gene at one end, perhaps through a read error.

Germline assignment: CDR1 LNHNV and CDR2 YYDKDF (reference sequence). This CDR3 has 17 residues. This rearrangement joins TRBV15 to TRBJ2-1; TRBD2 is a possible D gene (7 bases). This clonotype was obtained from a woman under 30 in good health and CMV-seropositive. The source material was PBMCs. The CDR3 nucleotides are TGTGTCACCAGAGGGGGGGGACTCTCGAGCTCCTACAATGAGCAGTTCTTC. It encodes CVTRGGGLSSSYNEQFF.